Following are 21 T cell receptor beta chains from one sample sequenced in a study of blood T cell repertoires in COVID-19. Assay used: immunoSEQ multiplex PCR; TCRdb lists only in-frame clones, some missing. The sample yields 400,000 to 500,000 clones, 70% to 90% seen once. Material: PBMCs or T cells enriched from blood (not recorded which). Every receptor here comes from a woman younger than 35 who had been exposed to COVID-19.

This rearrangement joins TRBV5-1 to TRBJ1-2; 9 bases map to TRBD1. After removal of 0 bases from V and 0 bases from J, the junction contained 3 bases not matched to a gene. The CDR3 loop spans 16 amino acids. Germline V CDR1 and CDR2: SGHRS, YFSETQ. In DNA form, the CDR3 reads TGCGCCAGCAGCTTGGACCGACAGGGGGCTAACTATGGCTACACCTTC. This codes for CASSLDRQGANYGYTF.

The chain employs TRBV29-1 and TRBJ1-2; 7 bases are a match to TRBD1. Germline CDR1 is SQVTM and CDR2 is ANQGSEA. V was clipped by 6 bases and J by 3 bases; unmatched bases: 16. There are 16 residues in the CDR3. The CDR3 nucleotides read TGCAGCGTGAATACAGGGGACGCTAACCGATACTATGGCTACACCTTC. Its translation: CSVNTGDANRYYGYTF. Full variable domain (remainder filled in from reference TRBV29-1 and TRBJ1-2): SAVISQKPSRDICQRGTSLTIQCQVDSQVTMMFWYRQQPGQSLTLIATANQGSEATYESGFVIDKFPISRPNLTFSTLTVSNMSPEDSSIYLCSVNTGDANRYYGYTFGSGTRLTVV.

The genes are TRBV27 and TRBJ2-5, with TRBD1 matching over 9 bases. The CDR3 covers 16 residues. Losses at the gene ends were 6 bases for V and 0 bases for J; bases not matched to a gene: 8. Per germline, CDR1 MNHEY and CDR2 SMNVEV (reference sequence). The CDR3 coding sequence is TGTGCCAGCAGAACAGGACAGGGGTCGTACCAAGAGACCCAGTACTTC. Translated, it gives CASRTGQGSYQETQYF.

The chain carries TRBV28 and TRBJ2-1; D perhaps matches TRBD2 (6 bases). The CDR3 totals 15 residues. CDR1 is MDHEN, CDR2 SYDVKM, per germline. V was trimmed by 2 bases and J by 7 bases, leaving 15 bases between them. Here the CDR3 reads CASSLRYPGGNEQFF. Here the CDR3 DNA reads TGTGCCAGCAGTTTAAGGTACCCCGGAGGGAATGAGCAGTTCTTC.

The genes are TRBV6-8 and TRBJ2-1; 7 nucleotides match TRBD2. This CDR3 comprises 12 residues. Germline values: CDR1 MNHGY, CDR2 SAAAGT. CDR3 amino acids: CEAGNGPGEQFF. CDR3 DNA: TGTGAAGCGGGAAACGGCCCTGGAGAGCAGTTCTTC.

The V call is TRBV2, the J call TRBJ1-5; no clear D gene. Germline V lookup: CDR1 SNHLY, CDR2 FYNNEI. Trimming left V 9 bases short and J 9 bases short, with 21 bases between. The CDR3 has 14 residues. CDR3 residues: CASSLTGAGWPQHF. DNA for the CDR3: TGTGCCAGTTCCCTGACGGGTGCGGGTTGGCCCCAGCATTTT.

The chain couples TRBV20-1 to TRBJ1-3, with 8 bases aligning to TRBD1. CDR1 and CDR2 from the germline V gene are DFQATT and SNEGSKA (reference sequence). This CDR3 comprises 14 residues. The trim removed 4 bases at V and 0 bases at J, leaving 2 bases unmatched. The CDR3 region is CSATDRGSGNTIYF. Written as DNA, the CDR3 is TGCAGTGCTACTGACAGGGGCTCTGGAAACACCATATATTTT.

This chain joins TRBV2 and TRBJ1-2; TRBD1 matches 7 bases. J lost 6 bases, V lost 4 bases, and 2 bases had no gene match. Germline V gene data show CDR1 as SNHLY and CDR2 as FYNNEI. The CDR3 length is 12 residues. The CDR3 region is CASSGDRDGYTF. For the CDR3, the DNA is TGTGCCAGCAGTGGAGACAGGGATGGCTACACCTTC.

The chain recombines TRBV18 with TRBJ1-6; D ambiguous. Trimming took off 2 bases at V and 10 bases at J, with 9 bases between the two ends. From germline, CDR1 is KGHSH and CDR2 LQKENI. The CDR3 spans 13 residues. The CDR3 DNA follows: TGTGCCAGCTCACCAGGAGTGCGCTCACCCCTCCACTTT. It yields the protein CASSPGVRSPLHF.

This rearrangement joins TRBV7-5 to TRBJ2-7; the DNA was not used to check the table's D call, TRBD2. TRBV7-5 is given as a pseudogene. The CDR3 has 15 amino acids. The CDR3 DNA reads TGTGCCAGAAAACTCTTCGAGGTTCCCTCCTACGAGCAGTACTTC. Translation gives CARKLFEVPSYEQYF.

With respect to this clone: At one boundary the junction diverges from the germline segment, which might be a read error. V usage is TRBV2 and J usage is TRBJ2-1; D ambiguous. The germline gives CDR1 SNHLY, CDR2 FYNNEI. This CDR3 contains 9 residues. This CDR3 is CASSDVQIF. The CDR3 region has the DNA TGTGCCAGCAGTGATGTACAAATCTTC.

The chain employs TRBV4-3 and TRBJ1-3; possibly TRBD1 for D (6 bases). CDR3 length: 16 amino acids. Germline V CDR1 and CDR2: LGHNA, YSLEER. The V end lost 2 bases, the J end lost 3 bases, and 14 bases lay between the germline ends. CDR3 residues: CASSQSPGEYGNTIYF. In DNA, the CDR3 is TGCGCCAGCAGCCAATCTCCAGGGGAATATGGAAACACCATATATTTT.

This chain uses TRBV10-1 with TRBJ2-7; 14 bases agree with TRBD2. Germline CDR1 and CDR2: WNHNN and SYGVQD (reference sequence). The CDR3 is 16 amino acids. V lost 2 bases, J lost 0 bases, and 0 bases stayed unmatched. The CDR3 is CASSEGTSGGSYEQYF. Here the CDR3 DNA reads TGCGCCAGCAGTGAGGGGACTAGCGGGGGCTCCTACGAGCAGTACTTC.

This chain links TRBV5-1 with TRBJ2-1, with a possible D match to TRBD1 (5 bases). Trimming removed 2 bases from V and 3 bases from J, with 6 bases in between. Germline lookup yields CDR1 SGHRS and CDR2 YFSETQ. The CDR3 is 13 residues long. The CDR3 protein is CASSFDSYNEQFF. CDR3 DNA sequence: TGCGCCAGCAGCTTCGACAGCTACAATGAGCAGTTCTTC.

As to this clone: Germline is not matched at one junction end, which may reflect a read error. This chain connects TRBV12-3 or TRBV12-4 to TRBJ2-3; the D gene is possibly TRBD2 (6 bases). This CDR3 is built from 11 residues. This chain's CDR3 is CASRFGGDLLF. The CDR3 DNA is TGTGCCAGCAGATTCGGGGGAGACTTGCTATTT.

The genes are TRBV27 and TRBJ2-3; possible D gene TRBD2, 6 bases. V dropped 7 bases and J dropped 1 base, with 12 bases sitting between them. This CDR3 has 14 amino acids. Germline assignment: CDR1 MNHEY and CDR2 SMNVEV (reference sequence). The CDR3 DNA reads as TGTGCCAGCAAACTTATAGCGGGCACAGATACGCAGTATTTT. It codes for CASKLIAGTDTQYF.

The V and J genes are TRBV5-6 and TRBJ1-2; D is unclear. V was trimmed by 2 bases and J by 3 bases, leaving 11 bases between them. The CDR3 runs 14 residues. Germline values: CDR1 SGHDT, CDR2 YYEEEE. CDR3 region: CASSFRGRDYGYTF. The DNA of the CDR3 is TGTGCCAGCAGCTTTCGTGGTCGCGACTATGGCTACACCTTC.

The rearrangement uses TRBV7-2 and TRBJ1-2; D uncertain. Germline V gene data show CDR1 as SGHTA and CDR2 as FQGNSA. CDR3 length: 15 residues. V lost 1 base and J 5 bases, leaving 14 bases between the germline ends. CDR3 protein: CASSLVQAVGYGYTF. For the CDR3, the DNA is TGTGCCAGCAGCTTAGTCCAGGCAGTAGGTTATGGCTACACCTTC.

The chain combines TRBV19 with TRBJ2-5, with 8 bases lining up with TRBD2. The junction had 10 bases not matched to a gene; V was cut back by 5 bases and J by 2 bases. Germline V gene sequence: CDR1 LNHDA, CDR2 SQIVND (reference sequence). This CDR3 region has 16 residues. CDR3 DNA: TGTGCCAGTAGTTCTGCCGCGGCTAGCGGGCAAGAGACCCAGTACTTC. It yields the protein CASSSAAASGQETQYF.

The DNA for the CDR3 is TGTGCCAGCAGTTACTCCGGGACAGGTAATCAGCCCCAGCATTTT. As protein: CASSYSGTGNQPQHF. The rearrangement joins TRBV28 to TRBJ1-5; 8 nucleotides match TRBD1. Trimming cost V 4 bases and J 4 bases; bases outside gene matches: 6. This CDR3 has 15 residues. CDR1 and CDR2 (germline): MDHEN, SYDVKM. Filled out from reference TRBV28 and TRBJ1-5, the complete variable domain reads DVKVTQSSRYLVKRTGEKVFLECVQDMDHENMFWYRQDPGLGLRLIYFSYDVKMKEKGDIPEGYSVSREKKERFSLILESASTNQTSMYLCASSYSGTGNQPQHFGDGTRLSIL.

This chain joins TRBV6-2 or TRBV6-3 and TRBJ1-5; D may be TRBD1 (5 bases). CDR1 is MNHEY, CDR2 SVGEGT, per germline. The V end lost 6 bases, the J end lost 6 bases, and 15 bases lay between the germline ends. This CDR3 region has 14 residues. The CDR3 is CASSQTGGGQPQHF. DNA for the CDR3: TGTGCCAGCAGCCAAACCGGGGGGGGTCAGCCCCAGCATTTT.